The next 30 T cell receptor beta chains were all read from a single sample in a study of shared clonotypes between healthy human individuals. The protocol was immunoSEQ multiplex PCR, while the TCRdb copy is restricted to in-frame clones and leaves out a portion. The sample carries approximately 1,000,000 clones, around 78% recorded once. The sample consisted of memory CD4+ T cells from PBMCs. The subset here: CD45RA-negative fraction. The receptors were sampled from a man younger than 35 in good health. Some clones in this sample may be carry-over from other donors' samples.

V and J are TRBV19 and TRBJ2-7, with D tentatively TRBD2 (6 bases). The CDR3 has 12 amino acids. CDR1 is LNHDA and CDR2 is SQIVND in the germline V gene (reference sequence). V gave up 1 base and J gave up 6 bases, with 7 bases separating them. The CDR3 region is CASSIAGSEQYF. The CDR3 DNA reads TGTGCCAGTAGTATAGCCGGGAGCGAGCAGTACTTC.

This clone came up a few times. Within the sample, other DNA sequences also encode this same CDR3. The V and J genes are TRBV18 and TRBJ1-1; D not resolved. The V end lost 2 bases, the J end lost 5 bases, and 6 bases lay between the germline ends. The CDR3 has 12 residues. CDR1 is KGHSH, CDR2 LQKENI, per germline. The CDR3, as DNA: TGTGCCAGCTCACCAACGGGGACTGAAGCTTTCTTT. It codes for CASSPTGTEAFF.

The chain couples TRBV18 to TRBJ2-7, with 7 bases lining up with TRBD2. J lost 3 bases, V lost 3 bases, and 8 bases had no gene match. Germline loops: CDR1 KGHSH, CDR2 LQKENI. The CDR3 loop spans 15 amino acids. CDR3 in DNA: TGTGCCAGCTCACCTCGGGAGGTTGGAGTCTACGAGCAGTACTTC. It yields the protein CASSPREVGVYEQYF. Supplemented by reference TRBV18 and TRBJ2-7, the full variable domain reads NAGVMQNPRHLVRRRGQEARLRCSPMKGHSHVYWYRQLPEEGLKFMVYLQKENIIDESGMPKERFSAEFPKEGPSILRIQQVVRGDSAAYFCASSPREVGVYEQYFGPGTRLTVT.

The chain recombines TRBV7-2 with TRBJ2-3; 7 nucleotides agree with TRBD2. Trimming took 5 bases from V and 4 from J; bases not matched to a gene: 3. The V gene's germline CDR1 is SGHTA and CDR2 FQGNSA. There are 13 residues in the CDR3. The CDR3 reads CASSREGPDTQYF. The CDR3 coding sequence is TGTGCCAGCAGCAGGGAGGGACCAGATACGCAGTATTTT.

The chain links TRBV4-3 to TRBJ2-5; the D gene is possibly TRBD2 (5 bases). CDR1 and CDR2 (germline): LGHNA, YSLEER. The V end was cut by 5 bases, the J end by 4 bases, with 11 bases between. The CDR3 is 13 residues long. The DNA for the CDR3 is TGCGCCAGCAGCGCGCGGGCTAGAGAGACCCAGTACTTC. Its translation: CASSARARETQYF.

This rearrangement joins TRBV6-6 to TRBJ2-7; the D is unclear. V dropped 5 bases and J dropped 0 bases, with 8 bases sitting between them. The CDR3 totals 13 residues. CDR1 and CDR2 from the germline V gene are MNHNY and SVGAGI (reference sequence). The CDR3 loop is CASSKDSSYEQYF. CDR3 DNA sequence: TGTGCCAGCAGTAAAGACTCCTCCTACGAGCAGTACTTC.

This clone has a handful of counts. This chain connects TRBV30 to TRBJ1-2; D not certain. The CDR3 is 13 residues long. Looked up from germline, CDR1 is GTSNPN and CDR2 is SVGIG (reference sequence). The V and J ends lost 8 bases and 9 bases respectively, with 22 bases between them. Written as DNA, the CDR3 is TGTGCCCTGAAGGTGGTCGTTAGGGTGAGCTACACCTTC. Encoded protein: CALKVVVRVSYTF.

This clone was seen only once. The genes are TRBV4-3 and TRBJ1-3; 7 bases are a match to TRBD1. This CDR3 has 16 residues. CDR1 is LGHNA and CDR2 is YSLEER in the germline V gene. V shed 3 bases and J 0 bases; nucleotides not matched to a gene: 5. The CDR3 region is CASSQMGQFSGNTIYF. CDR3 nucleotide sequence: TGCGCCAGCAGCCAGATGGGACAGTTCTCTGGAAACACCATATATTTT.

The chain joins TRBV28 to TRBJ1-3; 9 bases align to TRBD1. Germline V gene data show CDR1 as MDHEN and CDR2 as SYDVKM. V was pared by 8 bases and J by 2 bases, with 4 bases of the junction left unmatched. The CDR3 extends over 14 amino acids. This CDR3 is CASRDRDTGNTIYF. The CDR3 region has the DNA TGTGCCAGCCGGGACAGGGACACTGGAAACACCATATATTTT.

The chain couples TRBV5-1 to TRBJ2-1; D might be TRBD2 (6 bases). The germline V gene encodes CDR1 SGHRS and CDR2 YFSETQ. V was clipped by 4 bases and J by 0 bases, with 14 bases between them. This CDR3 region has 16 residues. CDR3 amino acids: CASSLGLLRSYNEQFF. CDR3 DNA: TGCGCCAGCAGCCTGGGACTGCTTCGCTCCTACAATGAGCAGTTCTTC. The variable domain in full, with the rest retrieved from reference TRBV5-1 and TRBJ2-1, is KAGVTQTPRYLIKTRGQQVTLSCSPISGHRSVSWYQQTPGQGLQFLFEYFSETQRNKGNFPGRFSGRQFSNSRSEMNVSTLELGDSALYLCASSLGLLRSYNEQFFGPGTRLTVL.

V and J are TRBV18 and TRBJ2-1; TRBD2 matches 15 bases. The V and J ends lost 0 bases and 9 bases, in that order; junction bases with no gene match: 9. The CDR3 totals 18 residues. The germline V gene has CDR1 KGHSH and CDR2 LQKENI. CDR3 protein: CASSPPQGLAGGYREQFF. Here the CDR3 DNA reads TGTGCCAGCTCACCACCCCAAGGACTAGCGGGAGGGTACCGTGAGCAGTTCTTC.

J is TRBJ2-1 and V is TRBV28; 12 bases match TRBD2. Per germline, CDR1 MDHEN and CDR2 SYDVKM. The CDR3 runs to 17 residues. Trimming removed 6 bases from V and 5 bases from J; junction bases left unmatched: 11. As DNA, the CDR3 is TGTGCCAGCAGACCCACCCCACGGACTAGCGGGAACAATGAGCAGTTCTTC. This encodes CASRPTPRTSGNNEQFF.

This clone was recorded a few times. The CDR3 protein is CASSLSRQETQYF. The CDR3 DNA is TGTGCCAGCAGTTTATCACGGCAAGAGACCCAGTACTTC. The gene calls are TRBV28 and TRBJ2-5, with no clear D. Germline V lookup: CDR1 MDHEN, CDR2 SYDVKM. The CDR3 covers 13 residues. The V and J ends lost 1 base and 2 bases respectively, with 5 bases between them.

This clone appeared a few times. The sample carries other DNA sequences with the same CDR3. The chain joins TRBV28 to TRBJ2-7, with TRBD1 identical over 9 bases. V dropped 2 bases and J dropped 3; count of bases not matched to a gene: 5. In germline, CDR1 is MDHEN, CDR2 SYDVKM. The CDR3 totals 15 residues. The CDR3 sequence: CASSLPGQGNYEQYF. In DNA form, the CDR3 reads TGTGCCAGCAGTTTACCCGGACAGGGGAACTACGAGCAGTACTTC.

In its sample, this clone was seen a few times. J is TRBJ2-3 and V is TRBV5-8; 9 bases are a match to TRBD1. J lost 3 bases, V lost 4 bases, and 3 bases had no gene match. Germline CDR1 and CDR2: SGHTS and YDEGEE. The CDR3 extends over 14 amino acids. CDR3 in DNA: TGTGCCAGCAGCCCGGGACAGGGAACAGATACGCAGTATTTT. Translating it yields CASSPGQGTDTQYF.

The CDR3: CASSLGGTTGPGELFF. As DNA, the CDR3 is TGCGCCAGCAGCCTGGGGGGGACCACTGGGCCCGGGGAGCTGTTTTTT. The V gene is TRBV5-1, the J gene TRBJ2-2, with 7 bases lining up with TRBD2. The CDR3 is made up of 16 amino acids. The germline V gene has CDR1 SGHRS and CDR2 YFSETQ. Trimming removed 4 bases from V and 6 bases from J; junction bases left unmatched: 12. The entire variable domain, with the rest obtained from reference TRBV5-1 and TRBJ2-2, is as follows: KAGVTQTPRYLIKTRGQQVTLSCSPISGHRSVSWYQQTPGQGLQFLFEYFSETQRNKGNFPGRFSGRQFSNSRSEMNVSTLELGDSALYLCASSLGGTTGPGELFFGEGSRLTVL.

To note about this clone: Other DNA sequences from this sample encode an identical CDR3 as well. The J gene is TRBJ1-1, the V gene TRBV9; TRBD1 matches 8 bases. Germline loops: CDR1 SGDLS, CDR2 YYNGEE. The CDR3 consists of 15 residues. V trimming: 0 bases; J trimming: 5 bases; junction bases outside the gene matches: 6. The CDR3 spells CASSVGGRGQTEAFF. CDR3 nucleotides: TGTGCCAGCAGCGTAGGGGGCAGGGGGCAAACTGAAGCTTTCTTT.

This clone was seen a few times. The rearrangement links TRBV7-3 to TRBJ2-1; D uncertain. V was trimmed by 4 bases and J by 10 bases, leaving 11 bases between them. Germline V gene sequence: CDR1 SGHTA, CDR2 FQGTGA. CDR3 length equals 12 residues. The CDR3 protein is CASSSASYEQFF. CDR3 DNA: TGTGCCAGCAGCTCGGCTTCGTACGAGCAGTTCTTC.

This chain uses TRBV7-3 with TRBJ2-3, with D possibly matching TRBD1 (6 bases). Trimming shortened V by 1 base and J by 5 bases, and 13 bases separated the two germline ends. The V gene's germline CDR1 is SGHTA and CDR2 FQGTGA. The CDR3 is made up of 15 amino acids. The CDR3 loop is CASSLIRAGVDTQYF. As DNA, the CDR3 is TGTGCCAGCAGCTTAATAAGGGCAGGGGTAGATACGCAGTATTTT.

The chain links TRBV5-1 to TRBJ1-2; D remains unclear. Deletions cut 2 bases from V and 6 bases from J, with 14 bases between. This CDR3 is 14 amino acids long. Germline V CDR1 and CDR2: SGHRS, YFSETQ. CDR3: CASSLGGPTDGYTF. The CDR3 DNA reads as TGCGCCAGCAGCTTAGGAGGGCCCACGGATGGCTACACCTTC.

This clone was observed a few times. The sample holds other DNA sequences that translate to the same CDR3. V and J are TRBV30 and TRBJ1-2; D is uncertain. This CDR3 is 11 amino acids long. Trimming stripped 2 bases from V and 8 bases from J, with 9 bases between. Germline CDR1 GTSNPN, CDR2 SVGIG (reference sequence). CDR3 DNA sequence: TGTGCCTGGAGTCCCGGGCGGGGCTACACCTTC. Its protein is CAWSPGRGYTF.

This clone has a handful of counts. The genes are TRBV10-3 and TRBJ1-1, with D possibly being TRBD1 (5 bases). The CDR3 has 16 amino acids. Deletions cut 0 bases from V and 6 bases from J, with 17 bases between. The germline gives CDR1 ENHRY, CDR2 SYGVKD. CDR3 bases: TGTGCCATCAGTGAGTCTAACGGGGCTTCATGGGCTGAAGCTTTCTTT. As protein: CAISESNGASWAEAFF.

The chain couples TRBV27 to TRBJ2-2; 9 positions agree with TRBD1. The germline V gene encodes CDR1 MNHEY and CDR2 SMNVEV (reference sequence). The CDR3 has 16 residues. V was clipped by 5 bases and J by 5 bases; unmatched bases: 9. This CDR3 reads CASSPRGQGRTGELFF. CDR3 bases: TGTGCCAGCAGTCCTAGAGGACAGGGGCGTACCGGGGAGCTGTTTTTT.

This clone turned up a few times. The chain is built from TRBV14 and TRBJ2-1; 8 positions agree with TRBD1. Germline V CDR1 and CDR2: SGHDN, FVKESK. J lost 3 bases, V lost 1 base, and 2 bases had no gene match. There are 15 residues in the CDR3. The CDR3 reads CASSQGTGNYNEQFF. CDR3 in DNA: TGTGCCAGCAGCCAAGGGACAGGGAACTACAATGAGCAGTTCTTC.

This chain connects TRBV14 to TRBJ1-1; maybe TRBD1 (5 bases). V dropped 0 bases and J dropped 6 bases, with 11 bases sitting between them. The CDR3 is 14 residues long. From germline, CDR1 is SGHDN and CDR2 FVKESK. CDR3 sequence: CASSQELAGPEAFF. The CDR3 DNA is TGTGCCAGCAGCCAAGAACTGGCAGGGCCTGAAGCTTTCTTT.

This clone was seen more than once but under ten times. V gene TRBV7-8 combines with J gene TRBJ1-5; no definite D call. V dropped 2 bases and J dropped 2 bases, with 19 bases sitting between them. CDR1 is SGHVS and CDR2 is FQNEAQ in the germline V gene. This CDR3 spans 18 amino acids. The CDR3: CASSLTGRVDWGNQPQHF. CDR3 nucleotide sequence: TGTGCCAGCAGCTTAACGGGCCGGGTTGATTGGGGCAATCAGCCCCAGCATTTT.

J is TRBJ2-5 and V is TRBV7-9; possible D gene TRBD1, 6 bases. Germline V gene sequence: CDR1 SEHNR, CDR2 FQNEAQ (reference sequence). This CDR3 contains 14 residues. Between the trimmed V and J ends, which lost 5 bases and 5 bases, there was a span of 15 bases. The CDR3 nucleotides are TGTGCCAGCAGCCTACAAACAGGGTTGGAGACCCAGTACTTC. Its protein product is CASSLQTGLETQYF.

The rearrangement uses TRBV29-1 and TRBJ2-2; D gene unclear. CDR1 is SQVTM and CDR2 is ANQGSEA in the germline V gene. The CDR3 is 13 amino acids. V was trimmed by 2 bases and J by 7 bases, leaving 11 bases between them. CDR3 residues: CSVERPPLGELFF. CDR3 nucleotides: TGCAGCGTTGAACGACCCCCCCTCGGGGAGCTGTTTTTT.

The J gene is TRBJ2-7, the V gene TRBV5-4; possibly TRBD2 for D (6 bases). The CDR3 is made up of 15 amino acids. The germline V gene encodes CDR1 SGHNT and CDR2 YYREEE (reference sequence). Trimming cost V 0 bases and J 3 bases, with 13 bases left between them. CDR3 DNA sequence: TGTGCCAGCAGCTTGGATATTAGCGGCTTCTACGAGCAGTACTTC. It encodes CASSLDISGFYEQYF. Full variable domain (rest looked up from reference TRBV5-4 and TRBJ2-7): ETGVTQSPTHLIKTRGQQVTLRCSSQSGHNTVSWYQQALGQGPQFIFQYYREEENGRGNFPPRFSGLQFPNYSSELNVNALELDDSALYLCASSLDISGFYEQYFGPGTRLTVT.

The sample holds a few counts of this clone. J is TRBJ2-1 and V is TRBV28, with 7 bases that match TRBD1. Germline V gene sequence: CDR1 MDHEN, CDR2 SYDVKM. Trimming at V came to 3 bases and at J to 7 bases, leaving 0 bases not matched to a gene. This CDR3 is built from 12 residues. The CDR3 sequence is CASSLGQNEQFF. The CDR3 coding sequence is TGTGCCAGCAGTTTGGGACAGAATGAGCAGTTCTTC.